This TCR beta chain was observed in a study of blood T cell repertoires in COVID-19. The authors' processing: How many nucleated cells were present was estimated from reference gene primer amplification. The assay was immunoSEQ multiplex PCR, and TCRdb's table has in-frame clones only and misses some. Clone size and V and J calls were adopted from that table, with D and trimming inferred from the DNA. The sample carries approximately 250,000 clones, around 90% recorded once. With 0 bases clipped from V and 4 bases from J, the junction kept 6 bases outside the gene matches. The CDR3 is 16 residues long. Germline V gene data show CDR1 as SGHNT and CDR2 as YENEEA.

The TCR originated in a woman aged 25 to 45 with acute COVID-19. The rearrangement links TRBV11-3 to TRBJ2-1; 7 bases map to TRBD2. Sequencing was carried out using PBMCs or T cells enriched from blood (not recorded which). The CDR3, as DNA: TGTGCCAGCAGCTTAGACGGTGAGCGGGGATACAATGAGCAGTTCTTC. Amino acids: CASSLDGERGYNEQFF.